This entry lists 20 T cell receptor beta chains sequenced from one sample in a study of human T cells and chemical hapten exposure. Sample time point: patch test 2, 6 weeks after DPC sensitization. Treatment noted: therapeutic diphenylcyclopropenone sensitization with weekly scalp DPC. In TCRdb, the RACE reads were re-called with MiXCR into one record per CDR3 protein. Counted here are more than 75,000 distinct CDR3 sequences, 9.5% to 13% occurring once; the ten biggest clones make up 2% to 3%. Sequenced material: whole blood, taken in connection with sensitization to the hapten diphenylcyclopropenone (DPC). The receptors come from a woman in her thirties with alopecia areata. Some clones in this sample may be carry-over from other donors' samples.

The J gene is TRBJ2-2, the V gene TRBV3-1, with 7 bases aligning to TRBD2. This CDR3 is built from 15 residues. The germline gives CDR1 LGHDT, CDR2 YNNKEL (reference sequence). J was trimmed by 3 bases and V by 3 bases; bases with no gene match: 4. The chain's CDR3 is CASSQWEGYTGELFF. The CDR3 DNA reads TGTGCCAGCAGCCAGTGGGAGGGGTACACCGGGGAGCTGTTTTTT.

The table lists this clonotype with many counts. The genes are TRBV4-3 and TRBJ1-1, with TRBD1 as a possible D gene (5 bases). CDR3 length: 14 amino acids. The germline V gene has CDR1 LGHNA and CDR2 YSLEER. The V end was cut by 0 bases, the J end by 11 bases, with 16 bases between. The CDR3 nucleotides are TGCGCCAGCAGCCAAGATCACGGCCTAAAGGGGGCTTTCTTT. Residues: CASSQDHGLKGAFF.

On this clonotype itself: This may be a read error, as it is one base from a much larger clone. J is TRBJ2-7 and V is TRBV27, with 10 bases fitting TRBD1. From germline, CDR1 is MNHEY and CDR2 SMNVEV (reference sequence). The V and J ends lost 5 bases and 5 bases, in that order; junction bases with no gene match: 6. This CDR3 spans 14 amino acids. The CDR3 sequence is CASSGQGGKHEQYF. The CDR3 region has the DNA TGTGCCAGCAGTGGACAGGGGGGGAAACACGAGCAGTACTTC.

This clonotype has a count of ten or more. The V gene is TRBV27, the J gene TRBJ1-2; TRBD1 aligns across 7 bases. Trimming took 8 bases from V and 0 from J; bases not matched to a gene: 12. Per germline, CDR1 MNHEY and CDR2 SMNVEV (reference sequence). This CDR3 is built from 16 residues. The CDR3 DNA reads TGTGCCAGCTCCAGCAGGGGGTCTCCTACTAACTATGGCTACACCTTC. As protein: CASSSRGSPTNYGYTF.

The CDR3 loop is CATSPQRTNNEQFF. CDR3 sequence (DNA): TGTGCCACCTCCCCCCAGCGGACCAACAATGAGCAGTTCTTC. The gene calls are TRBV6-6 and TRBJ2-1; a weak D match, TRBD2 (5 bases). The CDR3 covers 14 residues. V was pared by 10 bases and J by 5 bases, with 18 bases between. Germline-derived CDR1 and CDR2 are MNHNY and SVGAGI (reference sequence).

This clonotype has more than one count but fewer than ten. The chain carries TRBV4-2 and TRBJ1-1; TRBD1 is a possible D gene (6 bases). Trimming stripped 4 bases from V and 2 bases from J, with 11 bases between. The germline V gene has CDR1 LGHNA and CDR2 YNFKEQ. The length of the CDR3 is 14 residues. The CDR3 protein is CASSRPGVNTEAFF. DNA for the CDR3: TGTGCCAGCAGCCGCCCAGGGGTCAACACTGAAGCTTTCTTT.

This clonotype was recorded at least ten times. The gene calls are TRBV2 and TRBJ1-1; 12 nucleotides line up with TRBD1. With V trimmed by 6 bases and J by 5 bases, 7 bases remained unmatched. The CDR3 is 15 residues long. Looked up from germline, CDR1 is SNHLY and CDR2 is FYNNEI. The CDR3 protein is CASSVLGQGATEAFF. The CDR3 DNA sequence: TGTGCCAGCAGCGTTCTGGGACAGGGGGCAACTGAAGCTTTCTTT. Using reference TRBV2 and TRBJ1-1 for the parts outside the CDR3, the full variable domain is EPEVTQTPSHQVTQMGQEVILRCVPISNHLYFYWYRQILGQKVEFLVSFYNNEISEKSEIFDDQFSVERPDGSNFTLKIRSTKLEDSAMYFCASSVLGQGATEAFFGQGTRLTVV.

This clonotype has a count of ten or more. This rearrangement joins TRBV7-2 to TRBJ2-1, with 7 nucleotides matching TRBD2. CDR1 SGHTA and CDR2 FQGNSA come from the germline V gene. The CDR3 sequence is 14 residues long. The trim removed 2 bases at V and 8 bases at J, leaving 6 bases unmatched. CDR3 in DNA: TGTGCCAGCAGCTTAAGTCTAGCGGCGGATGAGCAGTTCTTC. Protein sequence: CASSLSLAADEQFF.

This clonotype was recorded at least ten times. The chain recombines TRBV29-1 with TRBJ1-1, with D perhaps TRBD1 (6 bases). Trimming pared 4 bases from V and 4 bases from J, leaving 10 bases between. Germline V gene data show CDR1 as SQVTM and CDR2 as ANQGSEA. This CDR3 has 12 residues. CDR3 coding DNA: TGCAGCGTTGGCCTCAGGGGCACTGAAGCTTTCTTT. It yields the protein CSVGLRGTEAFF. The whole variable domain, filled in from reference TRBV29-1 and TRBJ1-1, reads SAVISQKPSRDICQRGTSLTIQCQVDSQVTMMFWYRQQPGQSLTLIATANQGSEATYESGFVIDKFPISRPNLTFSTLTVSNMSPEDSSIYLCSVGLRGTEAFFGQGTRLTVV.

This clonotype was picked up many times. This chain joins TRBV20-1 and TRBJ1-5, with TRBD1 identical over 8 bases. V trimming: 5 bases; J trimming: 3 bases; junction bases outside the gene matches: 6. CDR1 and CDR2 from the germline V gene are DFQATT and SNEGSKA (reference sequence). This CDR3 spans 14 amino acids. This chain's CDR3 is CSALDRVYNQPQHF. The CDR3 nucleotides are TGCAGTGCTTTGGACAGGGTATACAATCAGCCCCAGCATTTT.

This clonotype came up many times. The rearrangement links TRBV28 to TRBJ1-3; D call uncertain. Germline CDR1 MDHEN, CDR2 SYDVKM. Trimming cost V 6 bases and J 0 bases, with 9 bases left between them. The CDR3 length is 14 residues. The CDR3 bases are TGTGCCAGCAGAAAAGTGCGCTCTGGAAACACCATATATTTT. Translation: CASRKVRSGNTIYF.

This clonotype was recorded a few times. This chain uses TRBV6-2 or TRBV6-3 with TRBJ2-1, with D perhaps being TRBD1 or TRBD2 (7 bases each). Germline loops: CDR1 MNHEY, CDR2 SVGEGT. The V end lost 6 bases, the J end lost 5 bases, and 17 bases lay between the germline ends. This CDR3 is 15 amino acids long. The CDR3: CASRTPGGGNNEQFF. CDR3 DNA sequence: TGTGCCAGCAGGACCCCAGGGGGAGGGAACAATGAGCAGTTCTTC.

This clonotype was picked up a small number of times. V and J are TRBV7-2 and TRBJ2-7, with 8 bases matching TRBD1. V lost 4 bases to trimming and J lost 4 bases; unmatched junction nucleotides: 9. CDR1 and CDR2 from the germline V gene are SGHTA and FQGNSA. The CDR3 contains 15 residues. CDR3 amino acids: CTSSSTGGGPYEQYF. The CDR3 DNA reads as TGTACCAGCAGCTCAACAGGGGGAGGACCATACGAGCAGTACTTC.

This clonotype was counted ten times or more. The chain combines TRBV7-2 with TRBJ1-3; TRBD1 agrees at 10 bases. Unmatched junction bases numbered 3, after V lost 3 bases and J lost 4 bases. This CDR3 is 15 amino acids long. In germline, CDR1 is SGHTA, CDR2 FQGNSA. CDR3 sequence reads: CASSFSGQGGNTIYF. CDR3 DNA: TGTGCCAGCAGCTTTTCGGGACAGGGGGGAAACACCATATATTTT.

This clonotype occurred a few times. This chain joins TRBV13 and TRBJ2-1; a possible D gene is TRBD2 (5 bases). Deletions cut 5 bases from V and 9 bases from J, with 20 bases between. Germline V CDR1 and CDR2: PRHDT, FYEKMQ (reference sequence). This CDR3 is 15 amino acids long. The CDR3: CASSLRLGLPSEQFF. The CDR3 DNA follows: TGTGCCAGCAGCCTCCGCCTCGGACTGCCGAGTGAGCAGTTCTTC. Together with reference TRBV13 and TRBJ2-1, the CDR3 gives the full variable domain: AAGVIQSPRHLIKEKRETATLKCYPIPRHDTVYWYQQGPGQDPQFLISFYEKMQSDKGSIPDRFSAQQFSDYHSELNMSSLELGDSALYFCASSLRLGLPSEQFFGPGTRLTVL.

This clonotype was counted ten times or more. The chain employs TRBV20-1 and TRBJ1-2, with 10 bases matching TRBD1. The germline V gene encodes CDR1 DFQATT and CDR2 SNEGSKA (reference sequence). The CDR3 totals 15 residues. Unmatched junction bases numbered 5, after V lost 0 bases and J lost 4 bases. CDR3 sequence (DNA): TGCAGTGCTAGAGATGGTCGGGACAGGGGCTATGGCTACACCTTC. Protein sequence: CSARDGRDRGYGYTF.

Of note for this clonotype: This may arise from a read error, as a much more abundant clone is one base away. The rearrangement joins TRBV29-1 to TRBJ1-2; the D is unclear. The V end was cut by 0 bases, the J end by 6 bases, with 14 bases between. This CDR3 contains 14 residues. In germline, CDR1 is SQVTM, CDR2 ANQGSEA. CDR3 in DNA: TGCAGCGTTGAAGATCAATGGGCGGCGGATGGCTACACCTTC. Protein: CSVEDQWAADGYTF.

This clonotype was seen at least ten times. The CDR3 loop reads CSVGTLAGGPRDTQYF. CDR3 DNA sequence: TGCAGCGTTGGCACACTAGCGGGAGGGCCTAGAGATACGCAGTATTTT. This rearrangement joins TRBV29-1 to TRBJ2-3; 13 bases line up with TRBD2. J was trimmed by 5 bases and V by 4 bases; bases with no gene match: 9. Looked up from germline, CDR1 is SQVTM and CDR2 is ANQGSEA. The CDR3 is made up of 16 amino acids.

The CDR3 protein is CASRPGAAGTYEQYF. The CDR3 bases are TGTGCCAGCAGACCCGGGGCAGCCGGGACCTACGAGCAGTACTTC. The chain combines TRBV27 with TRBJ2-7; D is possibly TRBD1 or TRBD2 (5 bases each). Germline assignment: CDR1 MNHEY and CDR2 SMNVEV (reference sequence). The ends were cut back, 6 bases at V and 2 bases at J, with 17 bases in the middle. The CDR3 length is 15 residues.

Ten or more counts support this clonotype. The chain is built from TRBV2 and TRBJ2-3; possibly TRBD2 for D (6 bases). Trimming cost V 3 bases and J 2 bases, with 12 bases left between them. The CDR3 extends over 15 amino acids. The V gene's germline CDR1 is SNHLY and CDR2 FYNNEI. The CDR3 region is CASSDGGILTDTQYF. In nucleotides, the CDR3 is TGTGCCAGCAGTGATGGGGGGATCCTCACAGATACGCAGTATTTT.